This T cell receptor (beta chain) was recorded in a study of cytomegalovirus exposure and HLA in healthy donors. Turning to the study itself: Per a later analysis, the 666 first-cohort and fewer than 150 validation repertoires shared one platform.

Measured with immunoSEQ multiplex PCR; TCRdb has only the in-frame clones, and not every one. The data contain about 280,000 clones, approximately 86% of them singletons. Notes on this clone: Its matching antigen is unknown.

Study-wide points: A classifier reportedly called cytomegalovirus status with high sensitivity and specificity.

Germline CDR1 reads MNHEY; CDR2 reads SMNVEV (reference sequence). V shed 3 bases, J shed 2 bases, and the junction held 4 bases outside the gene matches. The CDR3 loop spans 16 amino acids. The sequence came from a woman aged 18-29 years in good health and CMV-seronegative. This chain joins TRBV27 and TRBJ2-6, with 7 positions matching TRBD2. The sample comprised PBMCs. CDR3 sequence: CASSFQTSAGANVLTF. CDR3 bases: TGTGCCAGCAGTTTCCAAACTAGCGCTGGGGCCAACGTCCTGACTTTC.